These T cell receptor beta chains were read from a single sample in a study of blood T cells in healthy people across ages. Each CDR3 protein gets one entry after TCRdb re-called the 5' RACE reads with MiXCR. The sample lists approximately 780,000 distinct CDR3 sequences; roughly 25% were seen once. The sample was also linked to a second study, of T cells of mothers and their children.

Sequencing was done on a sample of blood. Source of these receptors: a boy younger than 18 in good health. Both conserved end residues are part of each CDR3. D genes are given only for firm matches. A row's size may be missing; if present it is once, few, many or a size class.

D gene,V gene,J gene,clone size,CDR3 protein,CDR3 DNA
TRBD2,TRBV7-3,TRBJ2-3,-,CASSIGTSGGETQYF,TGTGCCAGCAGCATTGGGACTAGCGGGGGTGAGACCCAGTACTTT
-,TRBV3-1,TRBJ2-3,-,CASSQWVGDTQYF,TGTGCCAGCAGCCAATGGGTAGGGGATACGCAGTATTTT
-,TRBV12-3/TRBV12-4,TRBJ1-2,few,CASSPWGGGYGYTF,TGTGCCAGCAGTCCCTGGGGGGGAGGCTATGGCTACACCTTC
TRBD2,TRBV6-1,TRBJ2-1,once,CASGGLAGSAAYNEQFF,TGTGCCAGCGGGGGACTAGCGGGATCCGCGGCATACAATGAGCAGTTCTTC
-,TRBV20-1,TRBJ1-1,-,CSARGYRNTEAFF,TGCAGTGCTAGAGGGTACCGGAACACTGAAGCTTTCTTT
-,TRBV20-1,TRBJ1-5,-,CSARDREAGGQPQHF,TGCAGTGCTAGAGATCGGGAAGCGGGGGGTCAGCCCCAGCATTTT
TRBD1,TRBV12-3/TRBV12-4,TRBJ2-7,-,CASSFSGTGYEQYF,TGTGCCAGCAGTTTTTCCGGGACAGGATACGAGCAGTACTTC
-,TRBV7-8,TRBJ2-5,few,CASSPHEGQYF,TGTGCCAGCAGCCCCCACGAGGGCCAGTACTTC
-,TRBV3-1,TRBJ2-5,-,CASSQGAAQQETQYF,TGTGCCAGCAGCCAGGGAGCCGCCCAACAAGAGACCCAGTACTTC
-,TRBV6-5,TRBJ2-3,-,CASSYGPLGNTQYF,TGTGCCAGCAGTTACGGGCCTCTGGGGAATACGCAGTATTTT
TRBD1,TRBV18,TRBJ1-5,-,CASSPQGQGSNQPQHF,TGTGCCAGCTCACCACAGGGACAGGGCAGCAATCAGCCCCAGCATTTT
-,TRBV4-1,TRBJ2-6,few,CASSQIVQGSGANVLTF,TGCGCCAGCAGCCAAATCGTCCAGGGGTCTGGGGCCAACGTCCTGACTTTC
-,TRBV5-1,TRBJ2-7,-,CASSLAGRGAYEQYF,TGCGCCAGCAGCTTGGCGGGCAGGGGAGCCTACGAGCAGTACTTC
-,TRBV29-1,TRBJ1-1,-,CSVRLGGSGTEAFF,TGCAGCGTCCGTCTCGGGGGCTCGGGCACTGAAGCTTTCTTT
-,TRBV18,TRBJ2-5,-,CASTRPPETQYF,TGTGCCAGCACCCGACCCCCAGAGACCCAGTACTTC
TRBD1,TRBV6-2/TRBV6-3,TRBJ2-1,-,CASTDGRANRGSEQFF,TGTGCCAGCACAGATGGGAGAGCGAACAGGGGGTCTGAGCAGTTCTTC
-,TRBV12-3/TRBV12-4,TRBJ1-4,few,CASSFLERDEKLFF,TGTGCCAGCAGTTTCCTCGAGAGGGATGAAAAACTGTTTTTT
-,TRBV11-2,TRBJ2-2,few,CASSPHRGELFF,TGTGCCAGCAGCCCTCACCGGGGGGAGCTGTTTTTT
TRBD1,TRBV6-1,TRBJ1-2,few,CASSESPGDRPGNGYTF,TGTGCCAGCAGTGAGTCCCCTGGGGACAGGCCGGGGAATGGCTACACCTTC
-,TRBV11-2,TRBJ2-5,-,CASSYPDSQETQYF,TGTGCCAGCAGCTACCCGGACAGCCAAGAGACCCAGTACTTC
TRBD1,TRBV11-2,TRBJ2-7,many,CASSLGTGQGYEQYF,TGTGCCAGCAGCTTGGGGACGGGACAGGGGTACGAGCAGTACTTC
-,TRBV6-5,TRBJ2-3,-,CASTAPSAWDTQYF,TGTGCCAGCACCGCCCCATCAGCGTGGGATACGCAGTATTTT
TRBD2,TRBV7-9,TRBJ2-1,-,CASTASGGINEQFF,TGTGCCAGCACCGCTAGCGGGGGGATCAATGAGCAGTTCTTC
TRBD1,TRBV11-2,TRBJ2-2,-,CASSSLGTGYTGELFF,TGTGCCAGCAGCTCCCTCGGGACAGGCTACACCGGGGAGCTGTTTTTT